This section outlines one T cell receptor (beta chain) sequence together with its context. Its antigen is not identified. This specimen belongs to a study of post-analysis software for immune sequencing data. Study results and caveats: The F measure placed samples prepared in the same batch into strongly shared clusters. The study found TRBV5-6, TRBV5-1 and TRBV20-1 among a handful of TRBV segments more frequent in patients than controls. Diversity measured as normalized Chao1 was significantly lower in multiple sclerosis patients than in controls.

TCR beta cDNA libraries had unique molecular identifiers. The T cell input of about 0.85 to 10 million gave about half a million cDNA molecules. TCRdb fed the PCR reads into MiXCR, producing one record per CDR3 protein. This sample has about 680,000 distinct CDR3 sequences, with 55% to 60% found just once. The germline V gene encodes CDR1 DFQATT and CDR2 SNEGSKA (reference sequence). Trimming cost V 5 bases and J 7 bases; bases outside gene matches: 7. CDR3 length: 13 residues. The specimen sequenced was blood. The chain recombines TRBV20-1 with TRBJ1-5, with 8 bases that match TRBD1. The TCR comes from a girl aged 2-10 years with multiple sclerosis. CDR3 nucleotide sequence: TGCAGTGCTCATAATACAGGGGGACAGCCCCAGCATTTT. Its protein product is CSAHNTGGQPQHF.